What follows is one T cell receptor (beta chain) and its context. Per the authors' pipeline: Counts of nucleated cells, estimated from reference gene primer amplification, were obtained. Using immunoSEQ multiplex PCR, the repertoire was profiled, and TCRdb retains in-frame clones only, with some absent. That table is the source of V, J and clone size, and D and trimming were worked out from the DNA. The sample contains more than 200,000 clones, 70% to 90% of which appear only once. Germline V lookup: CDR1 SGHAT, CDR2 FQNNGV. Trimming cost V 1 base and J 5 bases, with 8 bases left between them. This CDR3 has 14 residues. This entry comes from a study of blood T cell repertoires in COVID-19. Study-level information: Sites in the United States, Italy and Spain provided acute and convalescent COVID-19 samples.

Followed longitudinally, the Seattle patients had been enrolled during active infection. This TCR derives from a man aged 50 or older with COVID-19, enrolled during active disease. The sample was peripheral blood. This chain joins TRBV11-2 and TRBJ2-2; D might be TRBD2 (5 bases). The CDR3 loop reads CASSLGGGTGELFF. The CDR3 nucleotides are TGTGCCAGCAGCTTAGGTGGCGGGACCGGGGAGCTGTTTTTT.